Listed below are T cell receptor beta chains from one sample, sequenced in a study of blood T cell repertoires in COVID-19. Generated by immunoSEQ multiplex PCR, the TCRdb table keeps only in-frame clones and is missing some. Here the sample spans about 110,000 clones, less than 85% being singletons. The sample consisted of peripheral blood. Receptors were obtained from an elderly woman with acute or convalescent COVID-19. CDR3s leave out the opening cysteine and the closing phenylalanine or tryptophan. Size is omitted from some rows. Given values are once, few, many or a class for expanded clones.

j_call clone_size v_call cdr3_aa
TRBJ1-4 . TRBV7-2 ASSGRGGIQNEKLF
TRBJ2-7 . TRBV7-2 ASSLGRVGYEQY
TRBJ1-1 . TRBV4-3 ASSPRNRVNTEAF
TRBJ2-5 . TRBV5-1 ASSSVGLAGGRETQY
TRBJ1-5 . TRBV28 ASSLLGQGRIGQPQH
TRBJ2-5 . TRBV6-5 ASSTKRGGQETQY
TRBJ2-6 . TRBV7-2 ASSSAQGTGANVLT
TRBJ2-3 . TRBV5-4 ASSLVVAGGRTDTQY
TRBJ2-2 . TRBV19 ASSNRLAGVRTGELF
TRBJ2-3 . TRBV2 ASREKGGAGTDTQY
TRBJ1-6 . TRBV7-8 ASSLSKGVVSNSPLH
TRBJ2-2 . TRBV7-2 ASSPATGMTGELF
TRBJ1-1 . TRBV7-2 ASSLDMNTEAF
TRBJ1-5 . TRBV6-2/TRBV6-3 ASSKQGPWEPQH
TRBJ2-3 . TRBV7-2 ASSLLGGAQWIGTDTQY
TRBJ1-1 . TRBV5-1 ASSLRGQANTEAF
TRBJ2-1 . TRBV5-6 ASSWGWDSSYNEQF
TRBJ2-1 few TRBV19 ASSRYNEQF
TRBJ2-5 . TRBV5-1 ASSRRTGQETQY
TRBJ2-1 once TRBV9 ASSVTSANEQF
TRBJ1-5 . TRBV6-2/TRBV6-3 ASSSGQTRSNQPQH
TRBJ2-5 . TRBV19 ASSISQLGRETQY